Each of the 23 T cell receptor beta chains below was sequenced from the same sample in a study of OX40 agonist ivuxolimab in advanced cancers. The assay was immunoSEQ multiplex PCR, and TCRdb's table has in-frame clones only and misses some. The table records more than 40,000 clones, 85% to 90% of them present only once. Sequencing used CD4+ or CD8+ T cells sorted from blood, obtained in a trial of the OX40 agonist ivuxolimab. The receptors were sampled from an adult with an advanced solid tumor such as melanoma, head and neck, liver or kidney cancer.

This clone was observed a handful of times. This chain's CDR3 is CAITPGQGGADTQYF. DNA of the CDR3: TGTGCCATCACCCCGGGACAGGGGGGAGCAGATACGCAGTATTTT. The V gene is TRBV10-3, the J gene TRBJ2-3, with 11 bases identical to TRBD1. This CDR3 is 15 amino acids long. V dropped 7 bases and J dropped 4; count of bases not matched to a gene: 7. CDR1 and CDR2 from the germline V gene are ENHRY and SYGVKD.

The sample holds one count of this clone. The gene calls are TRBV7-2 and TRBJ2-7; D may match TRBD1 or TRBD2 (5 bases each). V lost 3 bases, J lost 0 bases, and 15 bases lay in between. Germline CDR1 and CDR2: SGHTA and FQGNSA. This CDR3 has 16 amino acids. CDR3 in amino acids: CASSFSGTASSYEQYF. In DNA form, the CDR3 reads TGTGCCAGCAGCTTCTCCGGGACGGCTAGCTCCTACGAGCAGTACTTC.

The chain employs TRBV11-3 and TRBJ1-4, with TRBD1 as a possible D gene (6 bases). The V gene lost 5 bases and the J gene lost 5 bases, with 15 bases spanning the gap. The CDR3 contains 15 residues. From germline, CDR1 is SGHNT and CDR2 YENEEA. Written as DNA, the CDR3 is TGTGCCAGCAGCCAGCTGCCAGGGACAAATGAAAAACTGTTTTTT. Its translation: CASSQLPGTNEKLFF.

The sample holds a few counts of this clone. V usage is TRBV27 and J usage is TRBJ2-1; 12 nucleotides match TRBD2. Germline V gene sequence: CDR1 MNHEY, CDR2 SMNVEV (reference sequence). The CDR3 extends over 16 amino acids. V was clipped by 4 bases and J by 5 bases; unmatched bases: 6. DNA for the CDR3: TGTGCCAGCAGTTCAACTAGCGGGAGGATCCACAATGAGCAGTTCTTC. Its protein is CASSSTSGRIHNEQFF.

The V and J genes are TRBV30 and TRBJ1-5; D unclear. Germline V gives CDR1 GTSNPN, CDR2 SVGIG (reference sequence). The germline V and J ends were trimmed by 3 bases and 4 bases, with 7 bases remaining between them. This CDR3 has 12 residues. The CDR3 DNA reads TGTGCCTGGAGCGACCTGAATCAGCCCCAGCATTTT. It translates to CAWSDLNQPQHF.

The genes are TRBV27 and TRBJ1-1, with D maybe TRBD1 (5 bases). The ends were cut back, 7 bases at V and 0 bases at J, with 18 bases in the middle. The germline CDR1 and CDR2 sequences are MNHEY and SMNVEV (reference sequence). This CDR3 contains 16 residues. The CDR3 sequence: CASTLRAGGLNTEAFF. The CDR3 nucleotides read TGTGCCAGCACCCTCCGGGCCGGGGGTCTGAACACTGAAGCTTTCTTT.

The chain combines TRBV30 with TRBJ2-7, with TRBD1 identical over 8 bases. J was trimmed by 7 bases and V by 3 bases; bases with no gene match: 8. Germline V gene data show CDR1 as GTSNPN and CDR2 as SVGIG (reference sequence). The CDR3 loop spans 13 amino acids. DNA of the CDR3: TGTGCCTGGAGCCGTGGACAGGGTTGGGAGCAGTACTTC. Residues: CAWSRGQGWEQYF.

This chain links TRBV10-3 with TRBJ2-5; 7 bases are a match to TRBD1. Trimming removed 0 bases from V and 2 bases from J; junction bases left unmatched: 9. The CDR3 sequence is 17 residues long. Germline V gene lookup returns CDR1 ENHRY and CDR2 SYGVKD. The CDR3 reads CAISESMGRDRQETQYF. The CDR3 region has the DNA TGTGCCATCAGTGAGTCGATGGGCCGGGACAGACAAGAGACCCAGTACTTC.

This chain connects TRBV5-1 to TRBJ2-5, with D perhaps being TRBD1 or TRBD2 (5 bases each). Germline CDR1 and CDR2: SGHRS and YFSETQ. Trimming stripped 4 bases from V and 0 bases from J, with 10 bases between. The CDR3 consists of 14 residues. CDR3 residues: CASSRQGDQETQYF. The CDR3 coding sequence is TGCGCCAGCAGCAGGCAGGGAGACCAAGAGACCCAGTACTTC.

This clone was observed a few times. V and J are TRBV5-6 and TRBJ1-4, with unresolved D. The CDR3 length is 19 residues. Germline-derived CDR1 and CDR2 are SGHDT and YYEEEE. Trimming removed 1 base at V and 6 bases at J, with 25 bases between. The chain's CDR3 is CASSLMFLSRSRTHEKLFF. As DNA, the CDR3 is TGTGCCAGCAGCTTGATGTTCCTCTCACGCTCCAGGACCCATGAAAAACTGTTTTTT.

V is TRBV11-3 and J is TRBJ1-2; D remains ambiguous. Germline assignment: CDR1 SGHNT and CDR2 YENEEA. The CDR3 length is 13 residues. The V and J ends lost 1 base and 4 bases respectively, with 7 bases between them. The CDR3 coding sequence is TGTGCCAGCAGCTTAGGACTCGGCTATGGCTACACCTTC. As protein: CASSLGLGYGYTF.

The V call is TRBV25-1, the J call TRBJ2-7, with D possibly being TRBD1 or TRBD2 (7 bases each). V gave up 3 bases and J gave up 6 bases, with 15 bases separating them. Germline lookup yields CDR1 MGHDK and CDR2 SYGVNS. This CDR3 has 14 amino acids. The CDR3 here is CASSETGTIGEQYF. As DNA, the CDR3 is TGTGCCAGCAGTGAGACAGGGACTATCGGCGAGCAGTACTTC.

The chain couples TRBV5-1 to TRBJ2-5, with D maybe TRBD2 (6 bases). The CDR3 spans 14 residues. Germline V lookup: CDR1 SGHRS, CDR2 YFSETQ. Trimming removed 0 bases from V and 5 bases from J, with 11 bases in between. CDR3 bases: TGCGCCAGCAGCTTGGGCCAGAGCGGGGAGACCCAGTACTTC. This codes for CASSLGQSGETQYF.

V and J are TRBV2 and TRBJ2-1; D might be TRBD1 or TRBD2, each matching 6 bases. Germline loops: CDR1 SNHLY, CDR2 FYNNEI. The V gene lost 7 bases and the J gene lost 4 bases, with 20 bases spanning the gap. The CDR3 runs to 16 residues. CDR3 sequence: CASIESLGGQYNEQFF. CDR3 in DNA: TGTGCCAGCATCGAGTCCTTGGGGGGACAATACAATGAGCAGTTCTTC.

The chain combines TRBV6-5 with TRBJ2-5; no definite D call. Trimming removed 2 bases from V and 7 bases from J, with 14 bases in between. The CDR3 is made up of 14 amino acids. Per germline, CDR1 MNHEY and CDR2 SVGAGI. The CDR3 coding sequence is TGTGCCAGCAGTTACCTTAGGAGCACCGGGACCCAGTACTTC. It translates to CASSYLRSTGTQYF.

V is TRBV4-3 and J is TRBJ1-2; D may be TRBD1 (5 bases). Germline V gives CDR1 LGHNA, CDR2 YSLEER. Trimming took 4 bases from V and 3 from J, leaving 18 bases between them. This CDR3 contains 16 residues. The CDR3 nucleotides are TGCGCCAGCAGCCCAACTTTTTCCGGGACTTACTATGGCTACACCTTC. Protein: CASSPTFSGTYYGYTF.

V is TRBV9 and J is TRBJ2-3, with D maybe TRBD1 (5 bases). Germline V gene data show CDR1 as SGDLS and CDR2 as YYNGEE. V was cut by 3 bases and J by 0 bases, with 14 bases left in between. The CDR3 is 16 amino acids. In nucleotides, the CDR3 is TGTGCCAGCAGCGAGACAGAGACTTGTAGCACAGATACGCAGTATTTT. It encodes CASSETETCSTDTQYF.

This clone was detected once. The J gene is TRBJ2-7, the V gene TRBV11-3; TRBD2 matches at 7 bases. The CDR3 loop spans 16 amino acids. V shed 1 base and J 4 bases; nucleotides not matched to a gene: 10. Germline V gives CDR1 SGHNT, CDR2 YENEEA. CDR3 sequence (DNA): TGTGCCAGCAGCTTAGTAGGTGGAGCGGGACCATACGAGCAGTACTTC. Its protein is CASSLVGGAGPYEQYF.

The chain joins TRBV11-2 to TRBJ2-5; D is perhaps TRBD2 (5 bases). This CDR3 spans 15 amino acids. Germline loops: CDR1 SGHAT, CDR2 FQNNGV. V dropped 5 bases and J dropped 7 bases, with 20 bases sitting between them. CDR3 sequence: CASSPPGPGDRTQYF. The CDR3, as DNA: TGTGCCAGCAGCCCGCCCGGGCCCGGGGATCGGACCCAGTACTTC.

This chain uses TRBV27 with TRBJ1-6, with D maybe TRBD1 (6 bases). The V and J ends lost 5 bases and 7 bases respectively, with 18 bases between them. The CDR3 covers 16 residues. Germline V lookup: CDR1 MNHEY, CDR2 SMNVEV (reference sequence). As DNA, the CDR3 is TGTGCCAGCAGTCGAACCACAGGGCCGGGCAATTCACCCCTCCACTTT. Amino acid sequence: CASSRTTGPGNSPLHF.

The chain couples TRBV30 to TRBJ1-3, with D hard to call. V lost 0 bases and J 0 bases, leaving 9 bases between the germline ends. CDR1 is GTSNPN, CDR2 SVGIG, per germline (reference sequence). This CDR3 has 15 residues. The CDR3: CAWSVVRFSGNTIYF. CDR3 sequence (DNA): TGTGCCTGGAGTGTCGTACGGTTCTCTGGAAACACCATATATTTT.

The chain couples TRBV15 to TRBJ1-2; possibly TRBD1 for D (5 bases). This CDR3 region has 14 residues. The ends were cut back, 1 base at V and 4 bases at J, with 10 bases in the middle. Per the germline V gene, CDR1 is LNHNV and CDR2 is YYDKDF (reference sequence). CDR3 coding DNA: TGTGCCACCAGCAGAGGGGAGAGGGGCTATGGCTACACCTTC. Translation gives CATSRGERGYGYTF.

The chain links TRBV5-1 to TRBJ2-3, with 10 bases that match TRBD1. V lost 5 bases to trimming and J lost 6 bases; unmatched junction nucleotides: 6. Germline V gene sequence: CDR1 SGHRS, CDR2 YFSETQ. This CDR3 is 14 amino acids long. This chain's CDR3 is CASSGGQGTDTQYF. CDR3 bases: TGCGCCAGCAGTGGGGGACAGGGGACGGATACGCAGTATTTT.